This T cell receptor beta chain was identified in a study of technical replicates of blood from four donors. This CDR3 region has 15 residues. Deletions cut 4 bases from V and 2 bases from J, with 15 bases between. The germline V gene has CDR1 SGHRS and CDR2 YFSETQ. Data came from immunoSEQ multiplex PCR; TCRdb stores just in-frame clones and leaves some out. The sample lists 65,000 to 85,000 clones, 80% to 95% occurring once. The sequence derives from a human donor in good health. Sample: T cells isolated from PBMCs. The V and J genes are TRBV5-1 and TRBJ1-1; possibly TRBD1 for D (6 bases). The CDR3 DNA is TGCGCCAGCAGCCGTGAGACAGGTAGAAACACTGAAGCTTTCTTT. Translating it yields CASSRETGRNTEAFF.